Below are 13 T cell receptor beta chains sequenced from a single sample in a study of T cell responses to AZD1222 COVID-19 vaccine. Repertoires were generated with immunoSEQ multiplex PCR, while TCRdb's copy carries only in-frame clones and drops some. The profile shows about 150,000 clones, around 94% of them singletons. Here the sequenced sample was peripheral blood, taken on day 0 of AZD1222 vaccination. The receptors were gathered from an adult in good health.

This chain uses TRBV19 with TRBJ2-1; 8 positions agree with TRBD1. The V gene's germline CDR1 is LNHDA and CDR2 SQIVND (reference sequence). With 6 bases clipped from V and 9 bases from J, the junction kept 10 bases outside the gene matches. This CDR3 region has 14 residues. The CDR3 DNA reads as TGTGCCAGTAGCCCAGTCCCAGGGGGCGTTGAGCAGTTCTTC. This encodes CASSPVPGGVEQFF.

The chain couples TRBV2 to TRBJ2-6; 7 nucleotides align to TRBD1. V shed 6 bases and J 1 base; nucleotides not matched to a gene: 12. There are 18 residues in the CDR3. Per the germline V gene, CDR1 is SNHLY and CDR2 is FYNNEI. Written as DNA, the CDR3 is TGTGCCAGCAGACAAGACAGGGCGCCGAAATCTGGGGCCAACGTCCTGACTTTC. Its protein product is CASRQDRAPKSGANVLTF.

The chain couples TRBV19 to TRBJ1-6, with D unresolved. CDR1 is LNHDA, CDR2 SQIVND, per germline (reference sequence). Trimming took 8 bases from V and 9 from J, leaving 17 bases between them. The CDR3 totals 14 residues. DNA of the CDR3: TGTGCCAGTGAAATTGGTCCGCCAGGTTCACCCCTCCACTTT. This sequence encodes CASEIGPPGSPLHF.

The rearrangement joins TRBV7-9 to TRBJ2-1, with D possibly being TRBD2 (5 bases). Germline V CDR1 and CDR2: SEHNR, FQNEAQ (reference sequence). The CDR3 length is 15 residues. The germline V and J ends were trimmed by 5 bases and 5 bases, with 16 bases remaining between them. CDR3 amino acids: CASSRGRGYDNEQFF. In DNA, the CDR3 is TGTGCCAGCAGCCGGGGTAGAGGGTATGACAATGAGCAGTTCTTC.

CDR3 DNA sequence: TGTGCCAGCAGCTTGGACGGGGCTAATTCACCCCTCCACTTT. Amino acid sequence: CASSLDGANSPLHF. The chain is built from TRBV5-4 and TRBJ1-6; a possible D gene is TRBD1 (5 bases). In germline, CDR1 is SGHNT, CDR2 YYREEE (reference sequence). The V end was cut by 0 bases, the J end by 6 bases, with 7 bases between. The length of the CDR3 is 14 residues.

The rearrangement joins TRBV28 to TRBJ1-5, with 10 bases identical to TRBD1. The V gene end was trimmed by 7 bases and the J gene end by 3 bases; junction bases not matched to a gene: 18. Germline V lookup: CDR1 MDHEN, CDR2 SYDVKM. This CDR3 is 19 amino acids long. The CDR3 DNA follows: TGTGCCAGCACATTCGACCGGTGGGACAGGGGTGGAATCAATCAGCCCCAGCATTTT. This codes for CASTFDRWDRGGINQPQHF.

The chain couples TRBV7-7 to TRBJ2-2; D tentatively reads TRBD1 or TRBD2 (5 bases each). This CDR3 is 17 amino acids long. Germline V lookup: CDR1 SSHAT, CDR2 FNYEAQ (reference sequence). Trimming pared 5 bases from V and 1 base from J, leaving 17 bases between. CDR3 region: CASSQPGATWNTGELFF. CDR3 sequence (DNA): TGTGCCAGCAGCCAGCCCGGGGCCACCTGGAACACCGGGGAGCTGTTTTTT.

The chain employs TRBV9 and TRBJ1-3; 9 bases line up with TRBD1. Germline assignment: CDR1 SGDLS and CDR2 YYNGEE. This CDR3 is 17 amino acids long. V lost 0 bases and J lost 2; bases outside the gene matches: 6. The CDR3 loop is CASSVASGQGAGNTIYF. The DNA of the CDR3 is TGTGCCAGCAGCGTAGCCTCGGGACAGGGAGCTGGAAACACCATATATTTT.

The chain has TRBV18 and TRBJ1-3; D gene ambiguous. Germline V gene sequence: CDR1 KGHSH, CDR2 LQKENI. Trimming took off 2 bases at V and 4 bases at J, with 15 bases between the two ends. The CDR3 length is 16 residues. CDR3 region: CASSPYESPEGNTIYF. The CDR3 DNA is TGTGCCAGCTCACCATACGAGAGCCCGGAGGGAAACACCATATATTTT. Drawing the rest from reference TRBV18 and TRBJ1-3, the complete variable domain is NAGVMQNPRHLVRRRGQEARLRCSPMKGHSHVYWYRQLPEEGLKFMVYLQKENIIDESGMPKERFSAEFPKEGPSILRIQQVVRGDSAAYFCASSPYESPEGNTIYFGEGSWLTVV.

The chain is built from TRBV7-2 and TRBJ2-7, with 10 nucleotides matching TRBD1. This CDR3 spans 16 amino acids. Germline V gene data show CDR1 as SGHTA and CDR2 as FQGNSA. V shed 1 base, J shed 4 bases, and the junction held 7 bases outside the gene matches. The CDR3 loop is CASSLDPDRGLYEQYV. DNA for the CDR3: TGTGCCAGCAGCTTAGATCCCGACAGGGGGCTATACGAGCAGTACGTC.

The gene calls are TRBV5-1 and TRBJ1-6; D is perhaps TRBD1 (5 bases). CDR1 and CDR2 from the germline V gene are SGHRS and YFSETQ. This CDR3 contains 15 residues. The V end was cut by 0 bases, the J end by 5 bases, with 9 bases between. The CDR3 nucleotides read TGCGCCAGCAGCTTGGTGGACACGAATAATTCACCCCTCCACTTT. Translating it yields CASSLVDTNNSPLHF.

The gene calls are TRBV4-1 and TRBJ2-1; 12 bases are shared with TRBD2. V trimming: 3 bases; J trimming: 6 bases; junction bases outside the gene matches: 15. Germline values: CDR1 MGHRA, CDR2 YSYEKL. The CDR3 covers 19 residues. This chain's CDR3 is CASSHPMSTSGRLGNEQFF. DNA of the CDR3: TGCGCCAGCAGCCATCCTATGTCGACTAGCGGGAGATTGGGCAATGAGCAGTTCTTC.

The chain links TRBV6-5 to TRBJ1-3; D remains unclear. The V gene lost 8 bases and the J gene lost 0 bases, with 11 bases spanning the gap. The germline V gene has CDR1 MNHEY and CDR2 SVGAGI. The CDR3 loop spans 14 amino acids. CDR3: CASGDPPSGNTIYF. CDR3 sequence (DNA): TGTGCCAGCGGAGATCCACCCTCTGGAAACACCATATATTTT.